The 5 T cell receptor beta chains given below trace back to one sample, sequenced in a study of T cell responses to AZD1222 COVID-19 vaccine. Clones were read by immunoSEQ multiplex PCR, and TCRdb kept only the in-frame ones, dropping some. The sample contains some 150,000 clones, around 87% of which appear only once. The specimen was peripheral blood, collected 28 days after the second AZD1222 dose. The receptor source for this set is an adult who received the AZD1222 COVID-19 vaccine.

The V and J genes are TRBV30 and TRBJ1-6; unclear D gene. CDR1 is GTSNPN and CDR2 is SVGIG in the germline V gene (reference sequence). The CDR3 loop spans 12 amino acids. Deletions cut 8 bases from V and 8 bases from J, with 13 bases between. CDR3 sequence (DNA): TGTGCCCTCCGAGTATCGGATTCACCCCTCCACTTT. This gives the protein CALRVSDSPLHF.

The V and J genes are TRBV2 and TRBJ2-2; D gene uncertain. CDR3 length: 14 amino acids. V lost 5 bases, J lost 3 bases, and 10 bases lay in between. From germline, CDR1 is SNHLY and CDR2 FYNNEI. CDR3 sequence: CASSNNLYTGELFF. The CDR3 DNA reads TGTGCCAGCAGTAATAACTTGTACACCGGGGAGCTGTTTTTT.

This chain uses TRBV20-1 with TRBJ2-1; unclear D gene. The CDR3 totals 11 residues. V was shortened by 6 bases and J by 7 bases, with 10 bases between the two germline ends. Germline CDR1 DFQATT, CDR2 SNEGSKA (reference sequence). CDR3 region: CSAPGWNEQFF. The CDR3 DNA reads as TGCAGTGCCCCAGGATGGAATGAGCAGTTCTTC.

The V call is TRBV18, the J call TRBJ2-5; TRBD1 might be the D (7 bases). From germline, CDR1 is KGHSH and CDR2 LQKENI. This CDR3 contains 16 residues. V shed 4 bases and J shed 1 base, with 16 bases lying between them. CDR3 loop: CASSLQSGGLQETQYF. CDR3 in DNA: TGTGCCAGCTCACTACAATCAGGGGGACTCCAAGAGACCCAGTACTTC.

This clone came up a few times. This sequence joins TRBV19 and TRBJ1-6, with TRBD1 identical over 9 bases. CDR1 and CDR2 (germline): LNHDA, SQIVND (reference sequence). The V segment lost 8 bases and the J segment 10 bases; nucleotides outside the gene matches: 12. CDR3 length: 15 amino acids. CDR3 region: CASSPGTGKRSPLHF. CDR3 nucleotide sequence: TGTGCCAGTTCCCCCGGGACAGGGAAAAGATCACCCCTCCACTTT.